This is a list of T cell receptor beta chains from one sample in a study of T cell responses to AZD1222 COVID-19 vaccine. Assay: immunoSEQ multiplex PCR; the TCRdb copy retains only in-frame clones and omits some. The data contain some 92,000 clones, roughly nine tenths of them seen just once; the ten biggest clones take up around 6.9%. This specimen was peripheral blood, taken on day 0 of AZD1222 vaccination. These receptors were taken from an adult in good health. CDR3s include the opening cysteine and the closing phenylalanine or tryptophan. D genes are given only for firm matches. Part of the rows lack a size; the others show once, few, many or a class for expanded clones.

clone size | D gene | J gene | V gene | CDR3 protein | CDR3 DNA
once | - | TRBJ1-6 | TRBV4-1 | CASSHLPSSVPSPLHF | TGCGCCAGCAGCCACCTACCAAGTAGTGTACCGTCACCCCTCCACTTT
- | - | TRBJ2-5 | TRBV18 | CASSLDWGLETQYF | TGTGCCAGCTCACTCGATTGGGGGCTGGAGACCCAGTACTTC
- | - | TRBJ1-3 | TRBV12-3/TRBV12-4 | CASSPGIGNTIYF | TGTGCCAGCAGTCCAGGGATTGGAAACACCATATATTTT
- | - | TRBJ2-3 | TRBV7-3 | CASSSPEGSLTQYF | TGTGCCAGCAGCTCCCCCGAAGGCAGCTTAACGCAGTATTTT
- | TRBD2 | TRBJ2-1 | TRBV7-2 | CASSLWTSGGGLGNEQFF | TGTGCCAGCAGCTTGTGGACTAGCGGGGGCGGCTTGGGCAATGAGCAGTTCTTC
once | - | TRBJ2-1 | TRBV5-1 | CASSLALSGAVNEQFF | TGCGCCAGCAGCTTGGCCCTTAGCGGAGCTGTAAATGAGCAGTTCTTC
- | - | TRBJ2-7 | TRBV10-1 | CASSESGVEQYF | TGCGCCAGCAGTGAGTCTGGGGTGGAGCAGTACTTC
- | - | TRBJ1-4 | TRBV11-2 | CASSPRTVNEKLFF | TGTGCCAGCAGCCCACGGACAGTTAATGAAAAACTGTTTTTT
- | TRBD2 | TRBJ2-3 | TRBV28 | CASSRTSGSRGTDTQYF | TGTGCCAGCAGCCGGACTAGCGGGAGCCGGGGGACAGATACGCAGTATTTT
once | - | TRBJ1-3 | TRBV18 | CASSRATVGSGNTIYF | TGTGCCAGCTCCCGGGCCACGGTGGGCTCTGGAAACACCATATATTTT
- | - | TRBJ2-1 | TRBV19 | CASRSGISYNEQFF | TGTGCCAGTAGGTCTGGTATTTCCTACAATGAGCAGTTCTTC
- | - | TRBJ1-3 | TRBV7-2 | CATQRISGNTIYF | TGTGCCACCCAGAGAATCTCTGGAAACACCATATATTTT
- | TRBD1 | TRBJ2-5 | TRBV19 | CASSPTGGVETQYF | TGTGCCAGTAGCCCGACAGGGGGAGTTGAGACCCAGTACTTC
once | - | TRBJ2-1 | TRBV7-3 | CASSLGPSYNEQFF | TGTGCCAGCAGCTTGGGGCCTTCCTACAATGAGCAGTTCTTC
- | - | TRBJ1-1 | TRBV15 | CATSRAKTLNTEAFF | TGTGCCACCAGCAGAGCCAAGACACTGAACACTGAAGCTTTCTTT
- | TRBD2 | TRBJ2-7 | TRBV5-1 | CASSLETSGPYEQYF | TGCGCCAGCAGCTTGGAAACTAGCGGCCCTTACGAGCAGTACTTC
- | - | TRBJ1-5 | TRBV7-2 | CASSLAAHQPQHF | TGTGCCAGCAGCTTAGCCGCCCACCAGCCCCAGCATTTT
once | - | TRBJ1-1 | TRBV6-1 | CASSDRFLHTEAFF | TGTGCCAGCAGTGACAGATTTCTCCACACTGAAGCTTTCTTT
- | - | TRBJ1-1 | TRBV14 | CASSPGGGETEAFF | TGTGCCAGCAGTCCCGGGGGGGGCGAGACTGAAGCTTTCTTT
- | - | TRBJ1-1 | TRBV7-6 | CASSGGFSTEAFF | TGTGCCAGCAGCGGGGGTTTTAGCACTGAAGCTTTCTTT
- | - | TRBJ1-2 | TRBV7-8 | CASGATGRVYGYTF | TGTGCCAGCGGGGCTACGGGCAGGGTCTATGGCTACACCTTC
- | - | TRBJ1-4 | TRBV27 | CASRPGGVANEKLFF | TGTGCCAGCAGACCAGGAGGTGTAGCTAATGAAAAACTGTTTTTT
- | TRBD2 | TRBJ2-1 | TRBV5-1 | CASSWGAGGNEQFF | TGCGCCAGCAGCTGGGGGGCGGGAGGGAATGAGCAGTTCTTC
- | - | TRBJ1-1 | TRBV27 | CAIQRGTEAFF | TGTGCCATCCAGAGGGGCACTGAAGCTTTCTTT
- | - | TRBJ2-6 | TRBV30 | CAWSRGGTGANVLTF | TGTGCCTGGAGTCGCGGTGGGACTGGGGCCAACGTCCTGACTTTC
- | TRBD1 | TRBJ2-6 | TRBV27 | CASSRDRETGANVLTF | TGTGCCAGTTCCCGGGACAGGGAAACCGGGGCCAACGTCCTGACTTTC